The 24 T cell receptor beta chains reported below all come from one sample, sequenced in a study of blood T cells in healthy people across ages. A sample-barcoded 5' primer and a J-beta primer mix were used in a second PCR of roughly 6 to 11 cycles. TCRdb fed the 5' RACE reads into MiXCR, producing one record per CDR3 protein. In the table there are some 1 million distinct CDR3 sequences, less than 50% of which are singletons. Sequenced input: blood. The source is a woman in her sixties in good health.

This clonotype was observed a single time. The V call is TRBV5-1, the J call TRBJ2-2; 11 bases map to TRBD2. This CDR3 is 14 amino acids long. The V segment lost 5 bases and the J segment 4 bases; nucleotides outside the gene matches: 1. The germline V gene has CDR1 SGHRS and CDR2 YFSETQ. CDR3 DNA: TGCGCCAGCAGACTAGCGGGAGTCACCGGGGAGCTGTTTTTT. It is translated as CASRLAGVTGELFF. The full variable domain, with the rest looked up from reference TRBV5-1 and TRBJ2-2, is KAGVTQTPRYLIKTRGQQVTLSCSPISGHRSVSWYQQTPGQGLQFLFEYFSETQRNKGNFPGRFSGRQFSNSRSEMNVSTLELGDSALYLCASRLAGVTGELFFGEGSRLTVL.

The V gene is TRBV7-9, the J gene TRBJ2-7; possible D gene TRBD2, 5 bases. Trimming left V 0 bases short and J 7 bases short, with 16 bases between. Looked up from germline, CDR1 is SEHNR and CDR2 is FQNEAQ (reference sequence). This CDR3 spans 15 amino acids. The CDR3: CASSLAGSSDNEQYF. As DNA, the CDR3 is TGTGCCAGCAGCTTAGCGGGGAGCTCCGACAATGAGCAGTACTTC.

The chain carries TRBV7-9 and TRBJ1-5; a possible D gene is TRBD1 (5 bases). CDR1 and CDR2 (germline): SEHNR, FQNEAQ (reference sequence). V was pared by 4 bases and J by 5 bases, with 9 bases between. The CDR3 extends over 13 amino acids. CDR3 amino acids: CASSWGVDQPQHF. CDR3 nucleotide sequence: TGTGCCAGCAGCTGGGGGGTAGATCAGCCCCAGCATTTT. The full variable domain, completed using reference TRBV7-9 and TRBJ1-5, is DTGVSQNPRHKITKRGQNVTFRCDPISEHNRLYWYRQTLGQGPEFLTYFQNEAQLEKSRLLSDRFSAERPKGSFSTLEIQRTEQGDSAMYLCASSWGVDQPQHFGDGTRLSIL.

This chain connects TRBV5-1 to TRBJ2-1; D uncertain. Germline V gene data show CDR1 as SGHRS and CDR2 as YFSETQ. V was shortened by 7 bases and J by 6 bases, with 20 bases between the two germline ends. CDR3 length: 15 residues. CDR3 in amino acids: CASGDLGIGTNEQFF. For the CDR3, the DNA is TGCGCCAGCGGCGACCTGGGGATTGGTACCAATGAGCAGTTCTTC.

The chain's CDR3 is CASSVTSGRAQKNYEQYF. In nucleotides, the CDR3 is TGTGCCAGCAGCGTCACTAGCGGGAGGGCCCAAAAGAACTACGAGCAGTACTTC. The V call is TRBV7-2, the J call TRBJ2-7; 13 bases are a match to TRBD2. Trimming at V came to 5 bases and at J to 3 bases, leaving 13 bases not matched to a gene. The CDR3 extends over 18 amino acids. CDR1 is SGHTA, CDR2 FQGNSA, per germline.

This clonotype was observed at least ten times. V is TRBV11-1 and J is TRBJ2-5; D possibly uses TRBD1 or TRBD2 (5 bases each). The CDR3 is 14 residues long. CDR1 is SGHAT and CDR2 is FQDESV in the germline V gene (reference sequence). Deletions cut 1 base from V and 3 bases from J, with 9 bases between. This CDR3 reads CASSLDGGKETQYF. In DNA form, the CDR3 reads TGTGCCAGCAGCTTAGATGGGGGAAAAGAGACCCAGTACTTC.

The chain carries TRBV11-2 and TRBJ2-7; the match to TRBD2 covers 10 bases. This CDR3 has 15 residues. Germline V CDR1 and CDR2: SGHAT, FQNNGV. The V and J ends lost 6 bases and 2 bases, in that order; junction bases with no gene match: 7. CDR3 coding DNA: TGTGCCAGCAGTCAGGGACTAGCGTGGACCTACGAGCAGTACTTC. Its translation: CASSQGLAWTYEQYF.

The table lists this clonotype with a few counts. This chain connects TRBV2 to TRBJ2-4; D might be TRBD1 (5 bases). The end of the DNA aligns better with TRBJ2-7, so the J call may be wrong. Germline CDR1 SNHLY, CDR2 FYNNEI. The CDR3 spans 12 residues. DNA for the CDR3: TGTGCCAGCAGGTCAGGGTTCCACGAGCAGTACTTC. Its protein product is CASRSGFHEQYF.

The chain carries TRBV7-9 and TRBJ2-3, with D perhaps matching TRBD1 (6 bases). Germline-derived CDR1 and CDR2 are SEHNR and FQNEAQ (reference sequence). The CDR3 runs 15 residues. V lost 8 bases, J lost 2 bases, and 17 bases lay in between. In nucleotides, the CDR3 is TGTGCCAGCCCCCAGGCAGGGGAACTCACAGATACGCAGTATTTT. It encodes CASPQAGELTDTQYF.

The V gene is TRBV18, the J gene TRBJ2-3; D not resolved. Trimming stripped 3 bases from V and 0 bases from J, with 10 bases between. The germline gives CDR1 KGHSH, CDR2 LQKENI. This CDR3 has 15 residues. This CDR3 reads CASSPPPASTDTQYF. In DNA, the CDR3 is TGTGCCAGCTCACCGCCTCCTGCCAGCACAGATACGCAGTATTTT.

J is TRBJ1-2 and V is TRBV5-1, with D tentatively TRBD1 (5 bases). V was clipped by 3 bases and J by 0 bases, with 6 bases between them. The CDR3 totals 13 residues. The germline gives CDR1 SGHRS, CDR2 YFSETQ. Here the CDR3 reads CASSWGTNYGYTF. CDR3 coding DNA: TGCGCCAGCAGCTGGGGGACTAACTATGGCTACACCTTC.

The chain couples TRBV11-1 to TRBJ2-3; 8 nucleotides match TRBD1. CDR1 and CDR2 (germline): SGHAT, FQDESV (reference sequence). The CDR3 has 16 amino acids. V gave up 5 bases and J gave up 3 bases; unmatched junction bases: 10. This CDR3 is CASSPGQGGTTDTQYF. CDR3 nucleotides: TGTGCCAGCAGCCCTGGACAGGGCGGGACGACAGATACGCAGTATTTT.

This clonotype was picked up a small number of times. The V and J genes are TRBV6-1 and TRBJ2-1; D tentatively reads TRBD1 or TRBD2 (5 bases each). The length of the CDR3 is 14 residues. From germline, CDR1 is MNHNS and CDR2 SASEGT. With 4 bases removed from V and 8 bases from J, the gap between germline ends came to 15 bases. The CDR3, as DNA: TGTGCCAGCAGTGGAATTTCGGGGCCCGATGAGCAGTTCTTC. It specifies CASSGISGPDEQFF.

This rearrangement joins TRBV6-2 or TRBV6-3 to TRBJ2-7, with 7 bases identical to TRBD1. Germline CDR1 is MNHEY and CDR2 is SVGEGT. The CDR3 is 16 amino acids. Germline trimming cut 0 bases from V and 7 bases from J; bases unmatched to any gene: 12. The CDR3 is CASSYSRTGPTDEQYF. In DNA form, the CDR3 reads TGTGCCAGCAGTTACTCGAGGACAGGTCCCACGGATGAGCAGTACTTC.

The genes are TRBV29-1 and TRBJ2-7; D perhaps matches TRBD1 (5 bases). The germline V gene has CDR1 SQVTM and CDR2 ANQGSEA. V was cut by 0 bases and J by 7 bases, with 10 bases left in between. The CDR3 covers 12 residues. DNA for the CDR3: TGCAGCGTTGAAGACAGGGTCAATGAGCAGTACTTC. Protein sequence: CSVEDRVNEQYF.

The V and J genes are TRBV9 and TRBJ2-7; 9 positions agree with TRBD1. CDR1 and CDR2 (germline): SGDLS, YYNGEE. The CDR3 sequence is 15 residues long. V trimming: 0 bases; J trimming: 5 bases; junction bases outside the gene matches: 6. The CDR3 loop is CASSVDGTGYHEQYF. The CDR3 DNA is TGTGCCAGCAGCGTAGATGGGACAGGGTACCACGAGCAGTACTTC. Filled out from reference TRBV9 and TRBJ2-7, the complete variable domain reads DSGVTQTPKHLITATGQRVTLRCSPRSGDLSVYWYQQSLDQGLQFLIQYYNGEERAKGNILERFSAQQFPDLHSELNLSSLELGDSALYFCASSVDGTGYHEQYFGPGTRLTVT.

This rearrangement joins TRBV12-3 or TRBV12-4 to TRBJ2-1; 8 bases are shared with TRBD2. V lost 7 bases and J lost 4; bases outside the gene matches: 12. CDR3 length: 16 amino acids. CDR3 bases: TGTGCCAGCACCCCCAGGGTGGGCGGGAGGTACAATGAGCAGTTCTTC. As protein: CASTPRVGGRYNEQFF.

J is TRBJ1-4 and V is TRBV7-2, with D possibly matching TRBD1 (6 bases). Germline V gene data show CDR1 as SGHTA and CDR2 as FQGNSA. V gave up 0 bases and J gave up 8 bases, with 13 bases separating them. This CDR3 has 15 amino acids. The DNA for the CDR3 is TGTGCCAGCAGCTTAGCGAACAGGGTGAGCGAAAAACTGTTTTTT. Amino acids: CASSLANRVSEKLFF.

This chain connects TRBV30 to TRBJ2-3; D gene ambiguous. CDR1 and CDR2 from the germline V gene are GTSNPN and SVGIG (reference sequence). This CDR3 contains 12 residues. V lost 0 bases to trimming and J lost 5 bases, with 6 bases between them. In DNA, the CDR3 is TGTGCCTGGAGTGTAATCGTAGATACGCAGTATTTT. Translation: CAWSVIVDTQYF.

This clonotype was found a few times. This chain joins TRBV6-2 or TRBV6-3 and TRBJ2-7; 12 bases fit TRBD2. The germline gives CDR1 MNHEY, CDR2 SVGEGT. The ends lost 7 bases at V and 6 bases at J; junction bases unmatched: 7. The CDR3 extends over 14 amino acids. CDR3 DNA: TGTGCCAGCACCCCGACTAGCGGGAGAGGCGAGCAGTACTTC. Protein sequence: CASTPTSGRGEQYF.

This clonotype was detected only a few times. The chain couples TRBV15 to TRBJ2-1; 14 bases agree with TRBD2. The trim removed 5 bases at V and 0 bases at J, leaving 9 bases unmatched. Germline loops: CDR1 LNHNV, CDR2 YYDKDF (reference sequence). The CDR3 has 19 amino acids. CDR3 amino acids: CATSRTGLAGVSSYNEQFF. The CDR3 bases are TGTGCCACCAGCCGTACGGGACTAGCGGGAGTTAGCTCCTACAATGAGCAGTTCTTC.

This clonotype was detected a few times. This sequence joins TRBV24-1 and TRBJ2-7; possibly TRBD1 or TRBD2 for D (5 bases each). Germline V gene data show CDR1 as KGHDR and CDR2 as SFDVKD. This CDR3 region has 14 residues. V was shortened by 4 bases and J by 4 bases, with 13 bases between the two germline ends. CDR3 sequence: CATSDRDGEYEQYF. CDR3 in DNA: TGTGCCACCAGTGACAGGGACGGTGAATACGAGCAGTACTTC.

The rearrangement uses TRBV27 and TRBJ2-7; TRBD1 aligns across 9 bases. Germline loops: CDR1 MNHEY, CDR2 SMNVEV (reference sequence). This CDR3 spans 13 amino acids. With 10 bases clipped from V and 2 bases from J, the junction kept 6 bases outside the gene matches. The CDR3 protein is CATTGQGTYEQYF. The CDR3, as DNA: TGTGCCACCACGGGACAGGGTACCTACGAGCAGTACTTC.

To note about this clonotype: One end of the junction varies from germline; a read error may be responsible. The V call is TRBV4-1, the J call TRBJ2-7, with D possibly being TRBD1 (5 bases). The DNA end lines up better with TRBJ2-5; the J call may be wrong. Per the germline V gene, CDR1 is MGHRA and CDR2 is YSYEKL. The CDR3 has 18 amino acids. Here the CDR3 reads CASNQGVISGSPRETQYF. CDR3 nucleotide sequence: TGCGCCAGCAACCAAGGGGTCATTTCTGGTTCCCCAAGGGAGACCCAGTACTTC.